The T cell receptor (beta chain) described here comes from a study of T cells in Graves' hyperthyroidism and ophthalmopathy. Across the study: Peripheral blood draws took place at initial diagnosis, ahead of any treatment.

This clonotype has just a few counts. V shed 4 bases and J shed 2 bases, with 8 bases lying between them. The CDR3 covers 13 residues. Germline V gene lookup returns CDR1 SGHDT and CDR2 YYEEEE. Based on clinical symptoms, serum thyroxine and TRAb, thyroid ultrasound and orbital computed tomography, diagnoses were reached. A roughly 10 ml volume of fresh peripheral blood provided the PBMCs. TCR beta CDR3 region amplification was performed from RNA transcripts. The HTBI primer set drove a first-round RT-PCR of the TCR CDR3. From the multiplex PCR reads, TCRdb called clonotypes with MiXCR, one entry per CDR3 protein. Of 550,000 to 700,000 distinct CDR3 sequences in the sample, about 14% were seen once.

This TCR was recovered from a woman in her thirties or forties with Graves' ophthalmopathy. The rearrangement joins TRBV5-6 to TRBJ2-3, with D perhaps TRBD1 (6 bases). The material sequenced was blood. This CDR3 reads CASSQGPTDTQYF. CDR3 in DNA: TGTGCCAGCAGCCAGGGGCCCACAGATACGCAGTATTTT.